The present TCR beta chain was sequenced within a study of cytomegalovirus exposure and HLA in healthy donors. The study's findings and limits: The authors considered a cluster of highly shared sequence variants likely to be a sequencing artifact. Later work found most CMV-associated TCR beta chains apparently HLA-restricted. Researchers catalogued about 150 TCR beta chains as cytomegalovirus-associated. High sensitivity and specificity were reportedly achieved when the classifier diagnosed cytomegalovirus status.

The CDR3 is 14 amino acids. The germline V gene encodes CDR1 SGHAT and CDR2 FQNNGV. The junction had 6 bases not matched to a gene; V was cut back by 3 bases and J by 5 bases. The PCR used 60 Vbeta and 13 Jbeta primers. Sequencing was performed with immunoSEQ multiplex PCR; in TCRdb, only in-frame clones are kept and a portion is missing. The sample contains some 57,000 clones, about 71% of which appear only once. Note on this clone: Its target is unknown.

This TCR came from a woman aged 60-70 years in good health and CMV-seropositive. The V gene is TRBV11-2, the J gene TRBJ1-1, with TRBD1 identical over 7 bases. The sample consisted of PBMCs. Here the CDR3 DNA reads TGTGCCAGCAGCTTGAGACAGGGAACTACTGAAGCTTTCTTT. As protein: CASSLRQGTTEAFF.